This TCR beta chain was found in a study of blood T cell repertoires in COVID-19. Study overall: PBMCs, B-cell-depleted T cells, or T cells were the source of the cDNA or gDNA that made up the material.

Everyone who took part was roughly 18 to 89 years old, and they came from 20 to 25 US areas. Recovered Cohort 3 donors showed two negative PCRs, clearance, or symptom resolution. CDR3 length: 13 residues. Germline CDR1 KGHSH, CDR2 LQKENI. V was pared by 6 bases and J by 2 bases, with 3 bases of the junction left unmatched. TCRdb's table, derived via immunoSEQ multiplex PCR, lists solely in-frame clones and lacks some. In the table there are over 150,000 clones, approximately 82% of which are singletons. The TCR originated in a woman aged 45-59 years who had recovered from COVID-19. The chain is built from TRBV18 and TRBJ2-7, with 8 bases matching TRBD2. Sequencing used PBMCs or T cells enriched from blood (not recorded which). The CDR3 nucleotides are TGTGCCAGCTCGAGAGCGGGAGCCTACGAGCAGTACTTC. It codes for CASSRAGAYEQYF.